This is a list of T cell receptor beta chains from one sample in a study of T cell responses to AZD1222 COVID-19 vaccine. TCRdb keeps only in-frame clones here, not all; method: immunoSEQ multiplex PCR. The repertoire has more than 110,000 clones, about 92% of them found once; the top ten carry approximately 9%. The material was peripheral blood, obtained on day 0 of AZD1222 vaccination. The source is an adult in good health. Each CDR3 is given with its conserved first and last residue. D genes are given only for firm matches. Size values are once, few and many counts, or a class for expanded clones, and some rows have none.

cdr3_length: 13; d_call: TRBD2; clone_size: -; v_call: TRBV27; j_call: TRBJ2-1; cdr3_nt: TGTGCCAGCAGTACCAATAGCGGGGGGGCCCTGTTCTTC; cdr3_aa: CASSTNSGGALFF
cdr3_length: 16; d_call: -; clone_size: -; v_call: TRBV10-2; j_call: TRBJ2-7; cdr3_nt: TGCGCCAGCAGTGAGGGGGGACACCGAGGATCCTACGAGCAGTACTTC; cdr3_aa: CASSEGGHRGSYEQYF
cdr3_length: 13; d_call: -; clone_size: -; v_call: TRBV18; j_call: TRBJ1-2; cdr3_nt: TGTGCCAGCTCACCGGATGAACAGTATGGCTACACCTTC; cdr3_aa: CASSPDEQYGYTF
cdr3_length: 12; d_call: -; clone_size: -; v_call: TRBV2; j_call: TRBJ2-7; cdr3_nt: TGTGCCAGCACCTCCGAAAGGGGCGAGCAGTACTTC; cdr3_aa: CASTSERGEQYF
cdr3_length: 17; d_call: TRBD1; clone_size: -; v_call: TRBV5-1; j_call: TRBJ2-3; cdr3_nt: TGCGCCAGCAGCTTGGCTTTGGGGACAGGGGGCGCAGATACGCAGTATTTT; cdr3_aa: CASSLALGTGGADTQYF
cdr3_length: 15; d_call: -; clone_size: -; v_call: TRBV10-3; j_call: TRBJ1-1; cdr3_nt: TGTGCCATCAGTGGCCCCCAATTGGGGAACACTGAAGCTTTCTTT; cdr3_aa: CAISGPQLGNTEAFF
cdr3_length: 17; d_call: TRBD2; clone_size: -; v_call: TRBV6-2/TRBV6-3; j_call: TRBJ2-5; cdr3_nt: TGTGCCAGCAGTTACTCGACTTCGGCGGGGGGGCAAGAGACCCAGTACTTC; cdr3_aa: CASSYSTSAGGQETQYF
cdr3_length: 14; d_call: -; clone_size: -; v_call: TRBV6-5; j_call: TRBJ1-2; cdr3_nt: TGTGCCAGCAGGTACTTGACAGACAACTATGGCTACACCTTC; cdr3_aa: CASRYLTDNYGYTF
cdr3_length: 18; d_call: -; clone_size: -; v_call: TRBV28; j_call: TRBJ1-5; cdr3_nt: TGTGCCAGCAGTTCTTACACCCCGCCACGGGTGCGGCCTCCGCCCCAGCATTTT; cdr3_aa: CASSSYTPPRVRPPPQHF
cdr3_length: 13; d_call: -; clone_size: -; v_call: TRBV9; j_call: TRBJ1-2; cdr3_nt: TGTGCCAGCAGCGTAACTTCGCGGGAAGGCTACACCTTC; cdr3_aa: CASSVTSREGYTF
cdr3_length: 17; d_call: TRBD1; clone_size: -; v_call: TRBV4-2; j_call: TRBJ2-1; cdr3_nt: TGTGCCAGCAGCCAAGATCCGGGACAGGAAGTCTACAATGAGCAGTTCTTC; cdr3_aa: CASSQDPGQEVYNEQFF
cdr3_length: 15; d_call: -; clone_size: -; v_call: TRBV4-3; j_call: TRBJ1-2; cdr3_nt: TGCGCCAGCAGCCAAGAGGGGGACGGGGGCTATGGCTACACCTTC; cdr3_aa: CASSQEGDGGYGYTF
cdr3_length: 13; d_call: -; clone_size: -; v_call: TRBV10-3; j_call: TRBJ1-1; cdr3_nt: TGTGCCATCAGGAGTACAGGGAAGACTGAAGCTTTCTTT; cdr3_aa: CAIRSTGKTEAFF
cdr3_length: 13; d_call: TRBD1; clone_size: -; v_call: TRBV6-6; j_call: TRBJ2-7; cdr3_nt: TGTGCCAGCAACCCTGGGACAGGCTACGAGCAGTACTTC; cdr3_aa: CASNPGTGYEQYF
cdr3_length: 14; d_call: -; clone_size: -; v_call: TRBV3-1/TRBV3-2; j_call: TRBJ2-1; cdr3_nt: TGTGCCAGCAGTCGGACTGAGGGCCCGGGCGAGCAGTTCTTC; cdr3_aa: CASSRTEGPGEQFF
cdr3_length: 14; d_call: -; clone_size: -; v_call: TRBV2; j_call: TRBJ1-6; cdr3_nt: TGTGCCAGCAGTGTTAACAGCTATAATTCACCCCTCCACTTT; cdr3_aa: CASSVNSYNSPLHF
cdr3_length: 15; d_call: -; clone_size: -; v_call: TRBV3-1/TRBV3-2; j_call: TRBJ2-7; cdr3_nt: TGTGCCAGCAGCCAAGTCGGCCGGGGAAGCTACGAGCAGTACTTC; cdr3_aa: CASSQVGRGSYEQYF
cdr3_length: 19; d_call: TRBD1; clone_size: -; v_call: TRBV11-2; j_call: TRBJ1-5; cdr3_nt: TGTGCCAGCAGCTTAGACGGGACAGGGGTCGCATTCGGCAATCAGCCCCAGCATTTT; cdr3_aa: CASSLDGTGVAFGNQPQHF
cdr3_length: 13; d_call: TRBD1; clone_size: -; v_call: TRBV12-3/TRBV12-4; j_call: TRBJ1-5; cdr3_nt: TGTGCCAGCAGTTTAGCCAGGGGGCAGCCCCAGCATTTT; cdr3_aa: CASSLARGQPQHF
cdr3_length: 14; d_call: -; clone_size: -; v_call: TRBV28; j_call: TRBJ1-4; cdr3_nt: TGTGCCAGCCAAACGGCGGTTGGTTACGAAAAACTGTTTTTT; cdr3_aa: CASQTAVGYEKLFF
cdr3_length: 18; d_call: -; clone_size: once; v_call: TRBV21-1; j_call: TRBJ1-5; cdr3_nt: TGTGCCAGCAGCGACACGGCGGAGAGGGGGGAAAGCAATCAGCCCCAGCATTTT; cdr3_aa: CASSDTAERGESNQPQHF
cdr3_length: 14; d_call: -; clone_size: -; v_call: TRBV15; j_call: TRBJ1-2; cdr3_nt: TGTGCCACCAGCAGAGGGGTGGGGGCCTATGGCTACACCTTC; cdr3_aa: CATSRGVGAYGYTF
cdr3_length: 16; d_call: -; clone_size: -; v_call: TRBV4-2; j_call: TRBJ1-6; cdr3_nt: TGTGCCAGCAGCCAAGAGTCCAGGGGTCGCAATTCACCCCTCCACTTT; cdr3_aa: CASSQESRGRNSPLHF
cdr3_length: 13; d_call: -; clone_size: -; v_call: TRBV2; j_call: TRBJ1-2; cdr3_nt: TGTGCCAGCAGCCCGGACAGCAACTATGGCTACACCTTC; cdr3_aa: CASSPDSNYGYTF
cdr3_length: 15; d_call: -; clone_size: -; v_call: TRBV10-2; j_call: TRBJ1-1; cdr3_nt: TGCGCCAGCACCCAACTCTCGGCTGGGGTCACTGAAGCTTTCTTT; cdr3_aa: CASTQLSAGVTEAFF
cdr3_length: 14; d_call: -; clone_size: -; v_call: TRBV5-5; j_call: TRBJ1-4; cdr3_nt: TGTGCCAGCAGCTTGTCTGGGCGTAATGAAAAACTGTTTTTT; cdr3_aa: CASSLSGRNEKLFF
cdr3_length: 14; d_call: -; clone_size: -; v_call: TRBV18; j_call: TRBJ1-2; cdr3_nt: TGTGCCAGCTCGAGGACAGAGAATAACTATGGCTACACCTTC; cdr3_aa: CASSRTENNYGYTF
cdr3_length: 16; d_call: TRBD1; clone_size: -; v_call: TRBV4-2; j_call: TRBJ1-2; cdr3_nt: TGTGCCAGCAGCCAAGATCAAGACAGGGGATTATTTGGCTACACCTTC; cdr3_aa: CASSQDQDRGLFGYTF
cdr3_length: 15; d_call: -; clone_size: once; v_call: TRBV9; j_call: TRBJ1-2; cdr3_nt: TGTGCCAGCAGCGCCCTACAGGGTCCTAACTATGGCTACACCTTC; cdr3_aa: CASSALQGPNYGYTF
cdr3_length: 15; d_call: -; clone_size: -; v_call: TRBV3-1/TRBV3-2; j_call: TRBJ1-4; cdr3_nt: TGTGCCAGCAGCCAAGATCTACACGGAGGTGAAAAACTGTTTTTT; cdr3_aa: CASSQDLHGGEKLFF
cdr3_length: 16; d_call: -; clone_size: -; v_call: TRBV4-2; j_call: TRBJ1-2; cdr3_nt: TGTGCCAGCAGCCCGCAAGGTGCAGGGGCTAACTATGGCTACACCTTC; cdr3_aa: CASSPQGAGANYGYTF
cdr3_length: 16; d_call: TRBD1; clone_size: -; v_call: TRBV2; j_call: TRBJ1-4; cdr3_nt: TGTGCCAGCAGCTTGACTCCAGGGGGCGCGATGGAAAAACTGTTTTTT; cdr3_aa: CASSLTPGGAMEKLFF
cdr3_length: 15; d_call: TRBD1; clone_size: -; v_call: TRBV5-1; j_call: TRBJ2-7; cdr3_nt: TGCGCCAGCAGCTTGGGTAGGACAGGCTTCTACGAGCAGTACTTC; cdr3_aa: CASSLGRTGFYEQYF
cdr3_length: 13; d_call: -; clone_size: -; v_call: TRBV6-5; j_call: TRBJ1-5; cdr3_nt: TGTGCCAGCCTAGCCGGGGGGAATCAGCCCCAGCATTTT; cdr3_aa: CASLAGGNQPQHF
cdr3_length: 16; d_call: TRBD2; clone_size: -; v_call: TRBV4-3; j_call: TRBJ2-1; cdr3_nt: TGCGCCAGCAGCCAAAATAGCGGGGGGGCCTACAATGAGCAGTTCTTC; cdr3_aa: CASSQNSGGAYNEQFF
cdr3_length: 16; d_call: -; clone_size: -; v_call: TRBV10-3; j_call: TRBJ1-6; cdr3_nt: TGTGCCATCAGTGAGTCGAGGGTGCTACTTAATTCACCCCTCCACTTT; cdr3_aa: CAISESRVLLNSPLHF
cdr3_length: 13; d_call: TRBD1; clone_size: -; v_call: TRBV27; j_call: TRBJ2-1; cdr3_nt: TGTGCCAGCAGTTTGGACAGGGGAGGTGAGCAGTTCTTC; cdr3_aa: CASSLDRGGEQFF
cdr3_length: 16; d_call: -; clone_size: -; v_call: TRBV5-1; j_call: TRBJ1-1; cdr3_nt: TGCGCCAGCAGCTTGCCCACCAGGAACTCAATCACTGAAGCTTTCTTT; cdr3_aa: CASSLPTRNSITEAFF
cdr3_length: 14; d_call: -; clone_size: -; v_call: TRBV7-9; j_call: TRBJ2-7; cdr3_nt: TGTGCCAGCAGCTTAAGTCCGGACTCCTACGAGCAGTACTTC; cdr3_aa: CASSLSPDSYEQYF
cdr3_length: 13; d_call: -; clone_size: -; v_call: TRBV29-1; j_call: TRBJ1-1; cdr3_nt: TGCAGCGTTGAGTGGACGGTGAACACTGAAGCTTTCTTT; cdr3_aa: CSVEWTVNTEAFF
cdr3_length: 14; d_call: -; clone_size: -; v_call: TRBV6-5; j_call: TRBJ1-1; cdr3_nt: TGTGCCAGCAGTCGTTACGCAGGGAACACTGAAGCTTTCTTT; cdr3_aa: CASSRYAGNTEAFF
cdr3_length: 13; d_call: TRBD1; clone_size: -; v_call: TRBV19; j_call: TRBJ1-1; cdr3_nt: TGTGCCAGTGGAGACAGGGCGAACACTGAAGCTTTCTTT; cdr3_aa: CASGDRANTEAFF
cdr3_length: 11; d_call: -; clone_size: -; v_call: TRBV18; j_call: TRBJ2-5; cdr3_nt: TGTGCCAGCTCACCGGCGGAGACCCAGTACTTC; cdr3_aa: CASSPAETQYF
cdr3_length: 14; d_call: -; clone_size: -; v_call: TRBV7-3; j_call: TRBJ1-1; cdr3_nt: TGTGCCAGCAGCCCCACGGGGGCGGACACTGAAGCTTTCTTT; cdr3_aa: CASSPTGADTEAFF
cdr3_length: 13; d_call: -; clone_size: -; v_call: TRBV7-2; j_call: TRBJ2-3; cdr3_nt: TGTGCCAGCAGCTTAAACATGGCAGATACGCAGTATTTT; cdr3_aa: CASSLNMADTQYF
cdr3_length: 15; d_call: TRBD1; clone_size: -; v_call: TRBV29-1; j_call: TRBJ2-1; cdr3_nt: TGCAGCGTTGCATACAGACAGGGGGCGATTCGTGAGCAGTTCTTC; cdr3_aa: CSVAYRQGAIREQFF
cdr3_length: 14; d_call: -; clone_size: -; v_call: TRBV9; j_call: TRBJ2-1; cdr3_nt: TGTGCCAGCAGCGGTACGGGCCGAAACAATGAGCAGTTCTTC; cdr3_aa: CASSGTGRNNEQFF